The rows below give T cell receptor beta chains drawn from one sample of a study of T-cell memory formation after mild COVID-19. MiXCR was run by TCRdb on the 5' RACE reads, yielding one entry per CDR3 protein. The table has about 560,000 distinct CDR3 sequences, less than 25% seen once; the top ten hold around 7.7%. The specimen sequenced was PBMCs or a T cell subset sorted from them (not recorded which). The source of these receptors is an adult woman who had mild COVID-19 (a few samples of this study predate the infection). Cell type and time point are not known. The CDR3 runs from the conserved cysteine through the conserved F or W. A D gene is named only where the DNA matches it firmly. Clone size is shown for a subset of rows, as once, few, many or a class of expanded clone.

v_call	d_call	j_call	clone_size	cdr3_aa	cdr3_nt
TRBV5-1	TRBD2	TRBJ2-1	few	CASSLERLAAYNEQFF	TGCGCCAGCAGCTTGGAGAGACTAGCGGCGTACAATGAGCAGTTCTTC
TRBV6-2/TRBV6-3	-	TRBJ2-1	-	CASSYVGHQYNEQFF	TGTGCCAGCAGTTACGTGGGACACCAGTACAATGAGCAGTTCTTC
TRBV6-1	TRBD1	TRBJ2-5	once	CATKRETGVQETQYF	TGTGCCACCAAGAGGGAGACAGGGGTTCAAGAGACCCAGTACTTC
TRBV18	TRBD1	TRBJ2-1	-	CASSPGTGGKYEQFF	TGTGCCAGCTCACCAGGGACAGGGGGCAAGTACGAGCAGTTCTTC
TRBV10-3	-	TRBJ1-1	few	CAISMNTEAFF	TGTGCCATCAGTATGAACACTGAAGCTTTCTTT
TRBV11-2	TRBD2	TRBJ2-3	few	CASSLRGGLAGGGTDTQYF	TGTGCCAGCAGCTTAAGAGGTGGACTAGCGGGAGGTGGTACAGATACGCAGTATTTT
TRBV19	TRBD2	TRBJ2-3	few	CASSLVSASGSWDSADTQYF	TGTGCCAGTAGCCTGGTTTCGGCTAGCGGGAGTTGGGATTCGGCAGATACGCAGTATTTT
TRBV11-2	-	TRBJ2-7	-	CASSLESGRYEQYF	TGTGCCAGCAGCTTAGAGTCGGGAAGGTACGAGCAGTACTTC
TRBV29-1	-	TRBJ1-5	many	CSVRTGGQPQHF	TGCAGCGTGAGGACGGGTGGTCAGCCCCAGCATTTT
TRBV6-5	-	TRBJ1-3	few	CASSYTPGQINTIYF	TGTGCCAGCAGTTACACCCCCGGACAGATAAACACCATATATTTT
TRBV20-1	-	TRBJ2-2	many	CSARQGRNTGELFF	TGCAGTGCTAGACAGGGTCGAAACACCGGGGAGCTGTTTTTT
TRBV2	-	TRBJ2-7	many	CASSVLANEQYF	TGTGCCAGCAGTGTTCTAGCGAACGAGCAGTACTTC
TRBV20-1	TRBD2	TRBJ2-7	few	CSARDRGRGPYEQYF	TGCAGTGCTAGAGATCGCGGGAGGGGTCCCTACGAGCAGTACTTC
TRBV24-1	TRBD1	TRBJ2-7	few	CATSDSRGKTGGNEQYF	TGTGCCACCAGTGATTCCCGGGGAAAGACAGGGGGCAACGAGCAGTACTTC
TRBV11-2	TRBD1	TRBJ1-2	few	CASSLGPDRAYGYTF	TGTGCCAGCAGCTTAGGGCCCGACAGGGCCTATGGCTACACCTTC
TRBV29-1	TRBD2	TRBJ2-3	-	CSVEDRGGITDTQYF	TGCAGCGTTGAAGATCGGGGGGGCATCACAGATACGCAGTATTTT
TRBV29-1	TRBD2	TRBJ2-1	few	CSVEGGLAGNNEQFF	TGCAGCGTTGAAGGCGGACTAGCGGGAAACAATGAGCAGTTCTTC
TRBV5-1	TRBD2	TRBJ2-3	-	CASSWTSGSVPDTQYF	TGCGCCAGCAGCTGGACTAGCGGGAGTGTTCCAGATACGCAGTATTTT
TRBV24-1	TRBD1	TRBJ2-4	few	CATSDKTGGNIQYF	TGTGCCACCAGTGATAAGACAGGGGGGAACATTCAGTACTTC
TRBV12-3/TRBV12-4	-	TRBJ2-5	many	CASSFDRRGGTQYF	TGTGCCAGCAGTTTCGACAGGAGAGGGGGGACCCAGTACTTC
TRBV20-1	TRBD2	TRBJ2-7	few	CSARGPGGDSYEQYF	TGCAGTGCTAGAGGCCCGGGAGGGGACTCCTACGAGCAGTACTTC
TRBV7-3	TRBD2	TRBJ2-1	-	CASSAGTSGIYDQFF	TGTGCCAGCAGCGCCGGGACTAGCGGGATCTATGATCAGTTCTTC